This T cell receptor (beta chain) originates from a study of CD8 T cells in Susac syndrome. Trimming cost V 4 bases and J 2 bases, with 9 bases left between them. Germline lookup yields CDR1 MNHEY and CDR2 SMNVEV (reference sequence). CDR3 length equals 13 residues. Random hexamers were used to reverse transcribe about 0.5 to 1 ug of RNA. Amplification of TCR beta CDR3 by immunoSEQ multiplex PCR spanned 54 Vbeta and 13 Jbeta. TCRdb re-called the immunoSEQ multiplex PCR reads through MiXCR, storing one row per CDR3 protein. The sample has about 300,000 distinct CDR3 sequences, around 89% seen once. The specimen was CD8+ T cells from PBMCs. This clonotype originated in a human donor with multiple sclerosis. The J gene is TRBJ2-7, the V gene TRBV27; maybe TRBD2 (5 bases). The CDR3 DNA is TGTGCCAGCAGTTCTAGCCCAGCCTACGAGCAGTACTTC. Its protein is CASSSSPAYEQYF.